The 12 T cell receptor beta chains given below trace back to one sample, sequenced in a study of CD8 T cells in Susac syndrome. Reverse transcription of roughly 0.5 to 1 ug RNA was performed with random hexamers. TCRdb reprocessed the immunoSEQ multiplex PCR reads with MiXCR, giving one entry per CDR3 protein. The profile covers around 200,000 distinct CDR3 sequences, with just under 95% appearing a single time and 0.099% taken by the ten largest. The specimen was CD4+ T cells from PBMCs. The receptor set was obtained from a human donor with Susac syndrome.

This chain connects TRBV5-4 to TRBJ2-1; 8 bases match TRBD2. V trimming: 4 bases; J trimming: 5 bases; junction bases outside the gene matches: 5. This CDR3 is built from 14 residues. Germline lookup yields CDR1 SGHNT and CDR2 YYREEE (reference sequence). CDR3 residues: CASSSGSSHNEQFF. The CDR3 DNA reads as TGTGCCAGCAGCAGCGGGAGTTCCCACAATGAGCAGTTCTTC.

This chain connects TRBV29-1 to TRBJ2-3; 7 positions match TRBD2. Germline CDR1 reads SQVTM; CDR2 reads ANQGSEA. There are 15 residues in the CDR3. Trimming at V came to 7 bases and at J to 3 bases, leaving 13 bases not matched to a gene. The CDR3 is CSASTGPGGTDTQYF. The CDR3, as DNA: TGCAGCGCCAGTACGGGGCCGGGAGGTACAGATACGCAGTATTTT.

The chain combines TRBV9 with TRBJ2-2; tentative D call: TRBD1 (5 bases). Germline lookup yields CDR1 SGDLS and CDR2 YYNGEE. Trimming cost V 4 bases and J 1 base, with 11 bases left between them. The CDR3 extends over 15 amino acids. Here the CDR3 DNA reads TGTGCCAGCAGCCCCCGACAGCAGAACACCGGGGAGCTGTTTTTT. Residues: CASSPRQQNTGELFF.

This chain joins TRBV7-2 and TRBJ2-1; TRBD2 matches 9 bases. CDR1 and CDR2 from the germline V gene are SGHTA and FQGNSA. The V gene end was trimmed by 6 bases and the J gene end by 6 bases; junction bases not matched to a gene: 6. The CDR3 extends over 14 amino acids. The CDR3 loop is CASRRLAEINEQFF. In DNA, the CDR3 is TGTGCCAGCAGGAGACTAGCGGAGATCAATGAGCAGTTCTTC.

CDR3 nucleotides: TGCGCCAGCAGCATGGACAGGTACAATGAGCAGTTCTTC. It translates to CASSMDRYNEQFF. This sequence joins TRBV5-1 and TRBJ2-1; 7 bases match TRBD1. Germline V gene sequence: CDR1 SGHRS, CDR2 YFSETQ. The CDR3 sequence is 13 residues long. The ends lost 4 bases at V and 4 bases at J; junction bases unmatched: 2.

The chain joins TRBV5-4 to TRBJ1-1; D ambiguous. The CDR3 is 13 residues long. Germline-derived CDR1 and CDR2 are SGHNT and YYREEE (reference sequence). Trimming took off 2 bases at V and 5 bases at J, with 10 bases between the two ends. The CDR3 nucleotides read TGTGCCAGCAGCTTCCAGGCGGTTACTGAAGCTTTCTTT. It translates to CASSFQAVTEAFF. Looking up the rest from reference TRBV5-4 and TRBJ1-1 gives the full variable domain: ETGVTQSPTHLIKTRGQQVTLRCSSQSGHNTVSWYQQALGQGPQFIFQYYREEENGRGNFPPRFSGLQFPNYSSELNVNALELDDSALYLCASSFQAVTEAFFGQGTRLTVV.

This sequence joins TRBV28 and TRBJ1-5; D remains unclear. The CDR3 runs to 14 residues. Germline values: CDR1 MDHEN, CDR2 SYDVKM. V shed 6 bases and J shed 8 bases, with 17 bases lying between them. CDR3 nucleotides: TGTGCCAGCAGCCAGTTCCCCGGTCGTGAGCCCCAGCATTTT. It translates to CASSQFPGREPQHF.

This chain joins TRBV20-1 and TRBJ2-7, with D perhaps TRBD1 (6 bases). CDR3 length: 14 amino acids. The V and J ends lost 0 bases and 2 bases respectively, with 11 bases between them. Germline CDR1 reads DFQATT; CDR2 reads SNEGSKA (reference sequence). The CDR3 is CSARDLRQAYEQYF. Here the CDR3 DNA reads TGCAGTGCTAGAGATCTTCGACAGGCCTACGAGCAGTACTTC.

This chain's CDR3 is CASSARPGQGIAGNTIYF. The CDR3 bases are TGTGCCAGCAGCGCGAGACCGGGGCAGGGGATCGCTGGAAACACCATATATTTT. The rearrangement uses TRBV9 and TRBJ1-3; perhaps TRBD1 as D (6 bases). This CDR3 spans 18 amino acids. CDR1 is SGDLS and CDR2 is YYNGEE in the germline V gene. The V end lost 3 bases, the J end lost 2 bases, and 21 bases lay between the germline ends.

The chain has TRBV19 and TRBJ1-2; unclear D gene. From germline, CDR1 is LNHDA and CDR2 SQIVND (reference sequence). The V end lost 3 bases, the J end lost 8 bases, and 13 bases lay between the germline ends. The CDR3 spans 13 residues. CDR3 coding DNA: TGTGCCAGTAGTATCTTCGAACCGGCCGGCTACACCTTC. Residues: CASSIFEPAGYTF.

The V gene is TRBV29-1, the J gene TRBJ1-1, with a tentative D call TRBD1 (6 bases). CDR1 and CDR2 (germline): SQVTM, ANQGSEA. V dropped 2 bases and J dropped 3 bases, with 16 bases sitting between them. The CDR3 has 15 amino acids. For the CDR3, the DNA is TGCAGCGTTGAATCGCCCCGGACAGAAGACACTGAAGCTTTCTTT. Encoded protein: CSVESPRTEDTEAFF.

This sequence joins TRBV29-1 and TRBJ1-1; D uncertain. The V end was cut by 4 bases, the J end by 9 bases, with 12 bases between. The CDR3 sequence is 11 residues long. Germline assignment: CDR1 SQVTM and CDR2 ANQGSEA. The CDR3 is CSVATAFQAFF. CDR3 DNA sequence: TGCAGCGTTGCGACCGCCTTTCAAGCTTTCTTT.